This T cell receptor (beta chain) derives from a study of OX40 agonist ivuxolimab in advanced cancers. Overall study context: Ivuxolimab, an agonist antibody against OX40 (CD134), was given to patients. The study's findings and limits: Some patients without response likewise showed low normalized clonal expansion. With doses of 0.1 to 3.0 mg/kg, CD4+ and CD8+ blood T cells had undergone clonal expansion by week 6.

Collection of blood occurred at baseline, at cycle 4 day 1, and at cycle 7 day 1. Comment on this clone: No antigen is known for it.

Profiling relied on immunoSEQ multiplex PCR, and the TCRdb table lists in-frame clones only, not all of them. The profile shows about 94,000 clones, roughly 90% of them singletons. Germline CDR1 reads SGHTA; CDR2 reads FQGNSA. The CDR3 totals 14 residues. The V end lost 1 base, the J end lost 11 bases, and 17 bases lay between the germline ends. This rearrangement joins TRBV7-2 to TRBJ1-1; D possibly corresponds to TRBD1 (6 bases). The sequence was collected from an adult with an advanced solid tumor such as melanoma, head and neck, liver or kidney cancer. The sample in question was CD4+ or CD8+ T cells sorted from blood, obtained in a trial of the OX40 agonist ivuxolimab. The CDR3 DNA is TGTGCCAGCAGCTTAGAGTCGGGACAAATTGTCGCTTTCTTT. Translated: CASSLESGQIVAFF.